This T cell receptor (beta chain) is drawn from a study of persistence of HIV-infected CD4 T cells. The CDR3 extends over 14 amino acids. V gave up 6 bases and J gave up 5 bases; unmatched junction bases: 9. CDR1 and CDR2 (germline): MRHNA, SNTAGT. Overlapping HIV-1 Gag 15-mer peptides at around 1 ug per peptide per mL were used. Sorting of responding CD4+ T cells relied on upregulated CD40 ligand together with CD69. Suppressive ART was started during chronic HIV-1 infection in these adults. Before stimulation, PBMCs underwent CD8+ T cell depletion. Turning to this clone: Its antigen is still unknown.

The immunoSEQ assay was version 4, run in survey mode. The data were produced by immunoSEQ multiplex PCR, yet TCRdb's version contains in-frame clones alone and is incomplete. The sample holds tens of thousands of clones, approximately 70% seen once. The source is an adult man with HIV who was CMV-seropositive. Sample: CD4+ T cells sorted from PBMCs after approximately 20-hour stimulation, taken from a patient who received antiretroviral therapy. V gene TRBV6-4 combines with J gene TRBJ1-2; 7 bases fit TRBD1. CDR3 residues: CASRNSNRGYGYTF. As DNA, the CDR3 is TGTGCCAGCAGAAACTCCAACAGGGGTTATGGCTACACCTTC.